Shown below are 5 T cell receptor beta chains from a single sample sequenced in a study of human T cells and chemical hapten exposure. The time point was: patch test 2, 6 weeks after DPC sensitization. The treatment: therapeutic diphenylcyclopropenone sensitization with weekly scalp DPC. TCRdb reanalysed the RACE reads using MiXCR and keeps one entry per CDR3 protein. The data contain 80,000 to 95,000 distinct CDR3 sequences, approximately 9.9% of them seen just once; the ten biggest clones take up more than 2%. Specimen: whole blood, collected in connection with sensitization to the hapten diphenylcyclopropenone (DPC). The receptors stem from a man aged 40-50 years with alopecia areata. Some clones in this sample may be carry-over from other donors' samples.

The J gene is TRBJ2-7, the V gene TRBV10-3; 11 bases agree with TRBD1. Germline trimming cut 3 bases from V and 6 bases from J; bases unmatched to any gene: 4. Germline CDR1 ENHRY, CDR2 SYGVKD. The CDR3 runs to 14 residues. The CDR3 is CAISETGTGGEQYF. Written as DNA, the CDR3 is TGTGCCATCAGTGAAACCGGGACAGGGGGCGAGCAGTACTTC.

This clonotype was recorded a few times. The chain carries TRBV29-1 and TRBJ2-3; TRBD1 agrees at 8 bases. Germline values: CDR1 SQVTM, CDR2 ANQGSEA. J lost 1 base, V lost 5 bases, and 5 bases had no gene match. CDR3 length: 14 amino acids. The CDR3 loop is CSVLPGQGTDTQYF. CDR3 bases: TGCAGCGTTTTACCGGGACAGGGCACAGATACGCAGTATTTT.

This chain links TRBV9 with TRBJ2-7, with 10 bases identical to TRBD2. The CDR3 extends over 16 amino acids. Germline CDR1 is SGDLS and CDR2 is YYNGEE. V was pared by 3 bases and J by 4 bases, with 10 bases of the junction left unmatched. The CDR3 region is CASSASTSGANYEQYF. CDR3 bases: TGTGCCAGCAGCGCCTCTACTAGCGGGGCTAATTACGAGCAGTACTTC.

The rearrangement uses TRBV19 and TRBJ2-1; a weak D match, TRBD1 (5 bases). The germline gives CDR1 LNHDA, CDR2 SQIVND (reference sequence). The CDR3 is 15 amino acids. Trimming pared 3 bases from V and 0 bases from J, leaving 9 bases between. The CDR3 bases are TGTGCCAGTAGTATTGCAGGGATCTCCTACAATGAGCAGTTCTTC. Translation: CASSIAGISYNEQFF.

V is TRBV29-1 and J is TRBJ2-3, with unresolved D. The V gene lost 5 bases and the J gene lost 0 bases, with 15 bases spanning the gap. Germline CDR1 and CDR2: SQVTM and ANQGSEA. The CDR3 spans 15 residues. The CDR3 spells CSVMVLDTSTDTQYF. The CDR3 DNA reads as TGCAGCGTTATGGTCCTTGACACCAGCACAGATACGCAGTATTTT.